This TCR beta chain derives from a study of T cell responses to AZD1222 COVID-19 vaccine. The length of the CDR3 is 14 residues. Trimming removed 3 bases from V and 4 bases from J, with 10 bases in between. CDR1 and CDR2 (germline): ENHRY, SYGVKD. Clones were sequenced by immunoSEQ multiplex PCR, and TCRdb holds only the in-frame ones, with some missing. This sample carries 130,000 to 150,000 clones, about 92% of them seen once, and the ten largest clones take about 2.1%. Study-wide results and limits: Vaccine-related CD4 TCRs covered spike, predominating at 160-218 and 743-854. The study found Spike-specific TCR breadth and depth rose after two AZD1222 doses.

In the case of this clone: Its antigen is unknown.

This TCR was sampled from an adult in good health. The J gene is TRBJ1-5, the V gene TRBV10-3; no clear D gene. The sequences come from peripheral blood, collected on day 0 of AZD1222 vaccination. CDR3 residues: CAISDRTENQPQHF. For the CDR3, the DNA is TGTGCCATCAGTGATCGGACGGAGAATCAGCCCCAGCATTTT.